This T cell receptor beta chain came from a study of response to subunit inactivated influenza vaccine. General study findings and limits: Each seasonal influenza vaccination recruits few new T cells, the authors suggested.

This clonotype was detected many times. Antigen specificity is unknown. Using its own MiXCR run on the RT-PCR reads, TCRdb lists one record per CDR3 protein. The data show 500,000 to 550,000 distinct CDR3 sequences, 6.5% to 8% seen once. The CDR3 is 15 residues long. Germline lookup yields CDR1 MNHNS and CDR2 SASEGT. V dropped 5 bases and J dropped 7; count of bases not matched to a gene: 8. The V gene is TRBV6-1, the J gene TRBJ1-6; TRBD1 matches at 7 bases. Source: PBMCs from blood, taken roughly 24 months after vaccination. This TCR derives from a man between 50 and 69 years old who received an inactivated influenza vaccine. CDR3 DNA: TGTGCCAGCAGTAGGTGGACAGGTTCGAATTCACCCCTCCACTTT. Amino acids: CASSRWTGSNSPLHF.